Each of the 8 T cell receptor beta chains below was sequenced from the same sample in a study of CD8+CD57+ T cells in acquired aplastic anemia. CDR3 and TCR beta VDJ profiling relied on a genomic DNA template. TCRdb reprocessed the reads via MiXCR and lists one record per CDR3 protein. This table has about 180,000 distinct CDR3 sequences, about half appearing once. Sequencing was done on patients that had shown CD8+CD57+ cell expansion by flow cytometry. Sequenced material: sorted CD4+, CD8+, or CD8+CD57+ T cells (not recorded which) from PBMCs. The receptors originated from a human donor with aplastic anemia.

This clonotype was counted at least ten times. The chain combines TRBV25-1 with TRBJ1-4; no firm D call. Germline V gives CDR1 MGHDK, CDR2 SYGVNS. The CDR3 covers 15 residues. Deletions cut 5 bases from V and 0 bases from J, with 10 bases between. CDR3 residues: CASSRNGATNEKLFF. The DNA for the CDR3 is TGTGCCAGCAGTAGGAACGGGGCAACTAATGAAAAACTGTTTTTT.

This clonotype was seen many times. CDR3 sequence reads: CASSLRQGASEQYF. The CDR3 DNA follows: TGTGCCAGCAGCTTACGACAGGGGGCAAGCGAGCAGTACTTC. The chain has TRBV7-2 and TRBJ2-7; 10 positions agree with TRBD1. The CDR3 runs to 14 residues. With V trimmed by 2 bases and J by 6 bases, 4 bases remained unmatched. Looked up from germline, CDR1 is SGHTA and CDR2 is FQGNSA.

The chain carries TRBV5-1 and TRBJ1-1; D ambiguous. Trimming took off 4 bases at V and 1 base at J, with 14 bases between the two ends. Germline V gene data show CDR1 as SGHRS and CDR2 as YFSETQ. The CDR3 loop spans 15 amino acids. CDR3 in DNA: TGCGCCAGCAGCGTTGATCGGGCCACGAACACTGAAGCTTTCTTT. This sequence encodes CASSVDRATNTEAFF.

On this clonotype itself: The junction differs from germline at one of its ends, possibly a read error. The chain links TRBV7-2 to TRBJ1-6; D remains unclear. From germline, CDR1 is SGHTA and CDR2 FQGNSA. The CDR3 extends over 14 amino acids. CDR3 DNA: TGTGCCAGCAGTTTAGAGGTGTGGACTTCACCCCTCCACTTT. Its protein is CASSLEVWTSPLHF.

This clonotype was seen only a few times. V usage is TRBV2 and J usage is TRBJ1-6, with no clear D. The CDR3 consists of 15 residues. Per the germline V gene, CDR1 is SNHLY and CDR2 is FYNNEI. Trimming took 6 bases from V and 3 from J, leaving 12 bases between them. CDR3 amino acids: CASRTWTDYNSPLHF. The CDR3 nucleotides read TGTGCCAGCAGGACCTGGACTGACTATAATTCACCCCTCCACTTT.

J is TRBJ2-2 and V is TRBV7-8; D is unresolved. V gave up 11 bases and J gave up 4 bases, with 14 bases separating them. Per the germline V gene, CDR1 is SGHVS and CDR2 is FQNEAQ. This CDR3 is built from 13 residues. The CDR3 coding sequence is TGTGCCCACACTCCTAGAGGCACCGGGGAGCTGTTTTTT. This codes for CAHTPRGTGELFF.

For the CDR3, the DNA is TGTGCCATCAGCGACAGGGGGCTACAGCCCCAGCATTTT. This codes for CAISDRGLQPQHF. This chain joins TRBV10-3 and TRBJ1-5, with 10 bases lining up with TRBD1. Germline trimming cut 6 bases from V and 7 bases from J; bases unmatched to any gene: 3. The CDR3 sequence is 13 residues long. Germline assignment: CDR1 ENHRY and CDR2 SYGVKD.

This clonotype was recorded at least ten times. The chain links TRBV5-1 to TRBJ2-7, with TRBD1 matching 8 bases. V shed 3 bases, J shed 2 bases, and the junction held 4 bases outside the gene matches. Germline CDR1 is SGHRS and CDR2 is YFSETQ. The CDR3 runs 14 residues. Written as DNA, the CDR3 is TGCGCCAGCAGCTCGGACAGGGCCGCCTACGAGCAGTACTTC. Translation: CASSSDRAAYEQYF.